These 14 T cell receptor beta chains came from one sample sequenced in a study of T cell repertoires in cytomegalovirus infection. TCRdb reanalysed the reads using MiXCR and keeps one entry per CDR3 protein. The profile shows some 350,000 distinct CDR3 sequences, about 28% of them singletons. These TCRs' antigens remain unknown. The input for sequencing was cultured PBMCs, taken from culture after CMV antigen stimulation. These receptors came from a human donor in good health (CMV status not recorded). Some clones in this sample may be carry-over from other donors' samples.

This clonotype was seen a handful of times. The rearrangement joins TRBV4-2 to TRBJ1-1; D is ambiguous. The CDR3 runs 13 residues. Germline V lookup: CDR1 LGHNA, CDR2 YNFKEQ. Deletions cut 3 bases from V and 4 bases from J, with 9 bases between. The CDR3 spells CASSQSLTTEAFF. Here the CDR3 DNA reads TGTGCCAGCAGCCAGTCTCTAACCACTGAAGCTTTCTTT.

This clonotype was counted only a few times. The chain has TRBV6-1 and TRBJ2-2; tentative D call: TRBD2 (6 bases). Looked up from germline, CDR1 is MNHNS and CDR2 is SASEGT. The CDR3 is 15 amino acids. The ends were cut back, 2 bases at V and 6 bases at J, with 13 bases in the middle. The CDR3 loop is CASSERRGWAGELFF. In nucleotides, the CDR3 is TGTGCCAGCAGTGAAAGGAGGGGATGGGCCGGGGAGCTGTTTTTT.

V and J are TRBV20-1 and TRBJ1-1; possibly TRBD1 for D (6 bases). V lost 1 base, J lost 4 bases, and 19 bases lay in between. This CDR3 has 16 residues. Germline values: CDR1 DFQATT, CDR2 SNEGSKA (reference sequence). CDR3 nucleotide sequence: TGCAGTGCTAGAGCCCCCGGGGAGGGAGGGGGCACTGAAGCTTTCTTT. Amino acids: CSARAPGEGGGTEAFF.

The chain links TRBV12-3 or TRBV12-4 to TRBJ1-6; a weak D match, TRBD1 (5 bases). Between the trimmed V and J ends, which lost 6 bases and 10 bases, there was a span of 19 bases. The CDR3 is 15 residues long. CDR3 DNA: TGTGCCAGCAGCCTCGGAGGGCGGCGGGACTCACCCCTCCACTTT. Amino acids: CASSLGGRRDSPLHF.

The chain uses TRBV6-4 and TRBJ2-3, with TRBD1 identical over 8 bases. The CDR3 contains 14 residues. Losses at the gene ends were 6 bases for V and 4 bases for J; bases not matched to a gene: 6. CDR1 MRHNA and CDR2 SNTAGT come from the germline V gene. The chain's CDR3 is CASSGQGGADTQYF. DNA of the CDR3: TGTGCCAGCAGCGGACAGGGCGGGGCAGATACGCAGTATTTT.

This chain links TRBV5-4 with TRBJ1-1; D perhaps matches TRBD1 (6 bases). Trimming took 0 bases from V and 3 from J, leaving 15 bases between them. This CDR3 has 16 residues. Germline assignment: CDR1 SGHNT and CDR2 YYREEE (reference sequence). CDR3 DNA: TGTGCCAGCAGCTTGGGGGGGGGGGGCTGGGACACTGAAGCTTTCTTT. This sequence encodes CASSLGGGGWDTEAFF.

The sample holds one count of this clonotype. The chain links TRBV6-6 to TRBJ2-7; TRBD1 matches at 8 bases. The CDR3 contains 14 residues. Trimming cost V 1 base and J 5 bases; bases outside gene matches: 4. CDR1 and CDR2 from the germline V gene are MNHNY and SVGAGI (reference sequence). The CDR3: CASSYLDRDDEQYF. In DNA form, the CDR3 reads TGTGCCAGCAGTTACTTGGACAGGGACGACGAGCAGTACTTC.

This rearrangement joins TRBV10-3 to TRBJ1-1, with D perhaps TRBD1 (6 bases). Germline CDR1 is ENHRY and CDR2 is SYGVKD. Trimming took off 7 bases at V and 4 bases at J, with 13 bases between the two ends. The CDR3 has 13 residues. The CDR3 DNA follows: TGTGCCATCACTCCACAGGGTACCACTGAAGCTTTCTTT. Translation gives CAITPQGTTEAFF.

This chain links TRBV19 with TRBJ2-3, with 7 bases identical to TRBD2. The trim removed 5 bases at V and 4 bases at J, leaving 9 bases unmatched. The CDR3 is 15 residues long. Looked up from germline, CDR1 is LNHDA and CDR2 is SQIVND (reference sequence). CDR3 sequence: CASSPEGGSSDTQYF. The CDR3 DNA is TGTGCCAGTAGTCCCGAAGGCGGGAGTTCAGATACGCAGTATTTT.

A word on this clonotype: This may stem from a read error, because a much larger clone lies one nucleotide away. CDR3 nucleotide sequence: TGTGCCAGCAGTTTAAATAATTCACCCCTCCACTTT. It translates to CASSLNNSPLHF. The chain has TRBV27 and TRBJ1-6; D uncertain. The V end lost 2 bases, the J end lost 5 bases, and 1 base lay between the germline ends. The CDR3 consists of 12 residues. Germline lookup yields CDR1 MNHEY and CDR2 SMNVEV (reference sequence).

This clonotype was observed a handful of times. V gene TRBV10-2 combines with J gene TRBJ2-3; D perhaps matches TRBD2 (5 bases). The CDR3 is 12 residues long. CDR1 and CDR2 from the germline V gene are WSHSY and SAAADI. Trimming left V 8 bases short and J 4 bases short, with 10 bases between. The CDR3 region has the DNA TGCGCCAGCGGGAGCCCCCCAGATACGCAGTATTTT. Its protein is CASGSPPDTQYF.

The J gene is TRBJ2-3, the V gene TRBV7-4, with D tentatively TRBD1 (5 bases). Germline CDR1 is SGHVT and CDR2 is SQSDAQ. Trimming removed 4 bases from V and 4 bases from J, with 6 bases in between. The CDR3 extends over 12 amino acids. For the CDR3, the DNA is TGTGCCAGCAGCTGGGGCTCAGATACGCAGTATTTT. This sequence encodes CASSWGSDTQYF.

This clonotype occurred a few times. The gene calls are TRBV7-3 and TRBJ1-1; no firm D call. The CDR3 is 13 amino acids. Germline CDR1 is SGHTA and CDR2 is FQGTGA. Trimming stripped 8 bases from V and 1 base from J, with 11 bases between. CDR3 in amino acids: CASYPRENTEAFF. CDR3 sequence (DNA): TGTGCCAGCTATCCTAGGGAGAACACTGAAGCTTTCTTT.

The rearrangement uses TRBV24-1 and TRBJ2-3, with D possibly being TRBD1 or TRBD2 (5 bases each). CDR1 is KGHDR, CDR2 SFDVKD, per germline. V was trimmed by 3 bases and J by 4 bases, leaving 10 bases between them. This CDR3 region has 14 residues. The CDR3 spells CATSDPQGPDTQYF. The CDR3 DNA follows: TGTGCCACCAGTGATCCGCAGGGACCAGATACGCAGTATTTT.